Listed below are T cell receptor beta chains from one sample, sequenced in a study of blood T cell repertoires in COVID-19. Assay used: immunoSEQ multiplex PCR; TCRdb lists only in-frame clones, some missing. The repertoire has approximately 300,000 clones, approximately 91% of them found once; the top ten carry roughly 5%. Material for sequencing was PBMCs or T cells enriched from blood (not recorded which). Receptors were obtained from a man aged 55 to 69 who had recovered from COVID-19. Each CDR3 is given with its conserved first and last residue. D genes are given only for firm matches. Only some rows state a clone size, as once, few, many or a class for expanded clones.

>TRBV5-1|TRBJ2-5|.|.
CASSSGGNQETQYF
TGCGCCAGCAGCTCGGGCGGGAACCAAGAGACCCAGTACTTC
>TRBV11-2|TRBJ2-2|TRBD2|.
CASSLRLAPENTGELFF
TGTGCCAGCAGCCTGCGACTAGCGCCAGAGAACACCGGGGAGCTGTTTTTT
>TRBV6-5|TRBJ1-1|.|.
CAVRHQANTEAFF
TGTGCCGTCCGACACCAAGCAAACACTGAAGCTTTCTTT
>TRBV3-1/TRBV3-2|TRBJ2-7|TRBD1|.
CASSHRDRGYEQYF
TGTGCCAGCAGCCATCGAGACAGGGGATACGAGCAGTACTTC
>TRBV5-1|TRBJ2-7|TRBD1|.
CASSSLGTGISYEQYF
TGCGCCAGCAGCTCTCTTGGGACAGGTATCTCCTACGAGCAGTACTTC
>TRBV3-1/TRBV3-2|TRBJ2-1|.|.
CASSSQVPRGSYNEQFF
TGTGCCAGCAGCAGCCAAGTTCCCCGTGGCTCCTACAATGAGCAGTTCTTC
>TRBV2|TRBJ1-5|TRBD1|.
CASSIGQGPNQPQHF
TGTGCCAGCAGTATAGGACAGGGGCCGAATCAGCCCCAGCATTTT
>TRBV9|TRBJ2-1|TRBD2|.
CASSVRLAGVSSYNEQFF
TGTGCCAGCAGCGTGAGACTAGCGGGAGTTAGTTCCTACAATGAGCAGTTCTTC
>TRBV19|TRBJ1-2|.|once
CASSPGPGYGYTF
TGTGCCAGTTCCCCAGGGCCTGGGTATGGCTACACCTTC
>TRBV27|TRBJ1-5|.|.
CASSLSGARAQPQHF
TGTGCCAGCAGTTTATCTGGGGCCAGGGCACAGCCCCAGCATTTT
>TRBV7-2|TRBJ1-4|TRBD1|.
CASSLGQGGMKGLFF
TGTGCCAGCAGCTTGGGACAGGGGGGGATGAAAGGCCTGTTTTTT
>TRBV7-9|TRBJ2-7|TRBD2|.
CASSLDLGSGTYEQYF
TGTGCCAGCAGCTTAGACCTGGGTAGCGGGACCTACGAGCAGTACTTC
>TRBV6-6|TRBJ1-2|.|.
CASTYQGKGYTF
TGTGCCAGCACATACCAGGGAAAAGGCTACACCTTC
>TRBV5-1|TRBJ1-1|TRBD1|.
CASTEDRADTEAFF
TGCGCCAGCACCGAAGACAGGGCGGACACTGAAGCTTTCTTT